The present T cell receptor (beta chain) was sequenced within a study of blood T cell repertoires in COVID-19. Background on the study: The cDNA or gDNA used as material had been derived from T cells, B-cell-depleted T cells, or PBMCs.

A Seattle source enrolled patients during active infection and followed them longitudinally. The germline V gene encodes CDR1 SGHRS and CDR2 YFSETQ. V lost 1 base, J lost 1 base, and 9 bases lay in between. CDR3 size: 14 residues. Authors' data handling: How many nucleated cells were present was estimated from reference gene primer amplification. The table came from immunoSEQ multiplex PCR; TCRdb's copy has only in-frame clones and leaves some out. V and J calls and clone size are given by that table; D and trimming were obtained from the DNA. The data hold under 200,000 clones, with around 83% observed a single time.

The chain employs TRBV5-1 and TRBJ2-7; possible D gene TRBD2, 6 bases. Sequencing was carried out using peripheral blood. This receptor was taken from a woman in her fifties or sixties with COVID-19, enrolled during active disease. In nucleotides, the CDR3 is TGCGCCAGCAGCTTGTTGGAGGGATCCTACGAGCAGTACTTC. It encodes CASSLLEGSYEQYF. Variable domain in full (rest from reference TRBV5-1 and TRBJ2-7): KAGVTQTPRYLIKTRGQQVTLSCSPISGHRSVSWYQQTPGQGLQFLFEYFSETQRNKGNFPGRFSGRQFSNSRSEMNVSTLELGDSALYLCASSLLEGSYEQYFGPGTRLTVT.